Below are 12 T cell receptor beta chains sequenced from a single sample in a study of neurological immune-mediated disorders. TCRdb reprocessed the 5' RACE reads via MiXCR and lists one record per CDR3 protein. The table shows about 84,000 distinct CDR3 sequences, with approximately 10% occurring only once. The sequenced sample was PBMCs. The receptors were sampled from a man aged 40-50 years in good health.

The chain joins TRBV7-6 to TRBJ2-3; 8 bases fit TRBD2. This CDR3 is built from 18 residues. Germline CDR1 SGHVS, CDR2 FNYEAQ. With V trimmed by 1 base and J by 0 bases, 9 bases remained unmatched. The CDR3 is CASSLDRETSGSTDTQYF. The CDR3 DNA is TGTGCCAGCAGCTTAGACAGAGAAACTAGCGGAAGCACAGATACGCAGTATTTT.

This clonotype has more than one count but fewer than ten. Since a much larger clone is just one base distant, this may be a read error. The gene calls are TRBV27 and TRBJ1-3, with D unresolved. CDR3 length: 13 amino acids. Trimming took 6 bases from V and 7 from J, leaving 13 bases between them. CDR1 is MNHEY, CDR2 SMNVEV, per germline (reference sequence). The CDR3 loop is CASSDPSGNTIYF. CDR3 nucleotides: TGTGCCAGCAGCGATCCTTCGGGGAACACCATATATTTT.

This clonotype was seen at least ten times. The chain employs TRBV18 and TRBJ1-5; D unclear. The V and J ends lost 5 bases and 6 bases respectively, with 14 bases between them. The CDR3 totals 14 residues. Germline-derived CDR1 and CDR2 are KGHSH and LQKENI. CDR3 in DNA: TGTGCCAGCTCATCCTCCGGGCCCGCTCAGCCCCAGCATTTT. It encodes CASSSSGPAQPQHF. The full variable domain, its missing parts supplied by reference TRBV18 and TRBJ1-5, is NAGVMQNPRHLVRRRGQEARLRCSPMKGHSHVYWYRQLPEEGLKFMVYLQKENIIDESGMPKERFSAEFPKEGPSILRIQQVVRGDSAAYFCASSSSGPAQPQHFGDGTRLSIL.

V gene TRBV10-3 combines with J gene TRBJ2-3, with unresolved D. Trimming shortened V by 5 bases and J by 6 bases, and 6 bases separated the two germline ends. Looked up from germline, CDR1 is ENHRY and CDR2 is SYGVKD. The CDR3 extends over 11 amino acids. DNA for the CDR3: TGTGCCATCAGTCTAGGCGATACGCAGTATTTT. This encodes CAISLGDTQYF.

This clonotype occurred many times. The V call is TRBV6-5, the J call TRBJ2-1, with 10 nucleotides matching TRBD1. With 2 bases clipped from V and 7 bases from J, the junction kept 8 bases outside the gene matches. Germline CDR1 and CDR2: MNHEY and SVGAGI. The CDR3 covers 16 residues. Written as DNA, the CDR3 is TGTGCCAGCAGTTACCTCGACAGGGGGCAGTTAAATGAGCAGTTCTTC. It codes for CASSYLDRGQLNEQFF.

This clonotype was found many times. The chain employs TRBV27 and TRBJ2-5, with D maybe TRBD1 (6 bases). V was pared by 10 bases and J by 4 bases, with 16 bases between. Germline loops: CDR1 MNHEY, CDR2 SMNVEV (reference sequence). CDR3 size: 13 residues. The DNA for the CDR3 is TGTGCCATCTCGCGTGGGGGCCGAGAGACCCAGTACTTC. Translated: CAISRGGRETQYF.

This clonotype has ten or more counts. The V call is TRBV10-3, the J call TRBJ2-2; weak D call: TRBD2 (8 bases). The CDR3 consists of 16 residues. V lost 2 bases, J lost 4 bases, and 14 bases lay in between. Germline CDR1 reads ENHRY; CDR2 reads SYGVKD. CDR3: CAISEREGASTGELFF. CDR3 bases: TGTGCCATCAGTGAGCGGGAGGGGGCAAGCACCGGGGAGCTGTTTTTT.

There are many counts of this clonotype. The V and J genes are TRBV3-1 and TRBJ2-7, with 7 bases identical to TRBD1. After removal of 5 bases from V and 4 bases from J, the junction contained 5 bases not matched to a gene. CDR3 length: 13 amino acids. Germline V gene lookup returns CDR1 LGHDT and CDR2 YNNKEL (reference sequence). The CDR3 DNA is TGTGCCAGCAGCGACAGGGTGCGGTACGAGCAGTACTTC. Translated: CASSDRVRYEQYF.

This clonotype was counted only a few times. This chain links TRBV20-1 with TRBJ2-3; D is unclear. The V end lost 5 bases, the J end lost 2 bases, and 2 bases lay between the germline ends. CDR1 and CDR2 (germline): DFQATT, SNEGSKA (reference sequence). CDR3 length equals 10 residues. The CDR3 loop reads CSAFTDTQYF. Written as DNA, the CDR3 is TGCAGTGCTTTCACAGATACGCAGTATTTT.

This clonotype was counted at least ten times. The V gene is TRBV4-1, the J gene TRBJ2-1; D may be TRBD2 (5 bases). V was cut by 3 bases and J by 2 bases, with 14 bases left in between. Germline CDR1 reads MGHRA; CDR2 reads YSYEKL. The CDR3 runs 16 residues. The CDR3 region has the DNA TGCGCCAGCAGCCAGGCGGCGGGCGTCGCCTACAATGAGCAGTTCTTC. Encoded protein: CASSQAAGVAYNEQFF.

The chain employs TRBV10-3 and TRBJ1-3, with D tentatively TRBD1 (6 bases). The germline gives CDR1 ENHRY, CDR2 SYGVKD. CDR3 length: 15 residues. V lost 5 bases to trimming and J lost 0 bases, with 11 bases between them. DNA for the CDR3: TGTGCCATCAGTTCGGACAGAGACTCTGGAAACACCATATATTTT. This gives the protein CAISSDRDSGNTIYF.

This clonotype was counted ten times or more. The chain employs TRBV6-5 and TRBJ2-3; D unclear. Between the trimmed V and J ends, which lost 6 bases and 0 bases, there was a span of 4 bases. CDR3 size: 12 residues. From germline, CDR1 is MNHEY and CDR2 SVGAGI. In nucleotides, the CDR3 is TGTGCCAGCAGCGACAGCACAGATACGCAGTATTTT. Protein sequence: CASSDSTDTQYF.